The subject of this entry is one T cell receptor beta chain. The data were obtained in a study of T cells in tuberculosis. No alpha-beta pairing information exists for these sequences. The repertoire was sequenced with immunoSEQ multiplex PCR; TCRdb's copy has only in-frame clones and lacks some. There are about 58,000 clones in the sample; roughly 87% occur only once, and about a fifth lies in the top ten. Cells were sorted from thawed PBMC rested overnight and stained with GMM-loaded CD1B tetramer, viability dye and anti-CD3. CD1B tetramers were loaded with Rhodococcus equi-derived C32 glucose monomycolate. Before cryopreservation, the sorted PBMC lost their CD14-expressing monocytes. Approximately 95,000 tetramer-negative cells were sorted from each donor. This CDR3 has 14 residues. Deletions cut 0 bases from V and 5 bases from J, with 10 bases between. The germline gives CDR1 SGHDN, CDR2 FVKESK.

Study outcomes and limitations: T cells binding CD1B-GMM tetramer weakly possibly escaped the sort.

The rearrangement links TRBV14 to TRBJ1-2; TRBD1 might be the D (5 bases). Input material: CD1b-GMM tetramer-negative cells sorted from PBMCs. This clonotype was sampled from an adult woman with latent tuberculosis. The CDR3 DNA reads TGTGCCAGCAGCCAAGATGTGGGGGGATATGGCTACACCTTC. Amino acids: CASSQDVGGYGYTF. Complete variable domain (other parts from reference TRBV14 and TRBJ1-2): EAGVTQFPSHSVIEKGQTVTLRCDPISGHDNLYWYRRVMGKEIKFLLHFVKESKQDESGMPNNRFLAERTGGTYSTLKVQPAELEDSGVYFCASSQDVGGYGYTFGSGTRLTVV.